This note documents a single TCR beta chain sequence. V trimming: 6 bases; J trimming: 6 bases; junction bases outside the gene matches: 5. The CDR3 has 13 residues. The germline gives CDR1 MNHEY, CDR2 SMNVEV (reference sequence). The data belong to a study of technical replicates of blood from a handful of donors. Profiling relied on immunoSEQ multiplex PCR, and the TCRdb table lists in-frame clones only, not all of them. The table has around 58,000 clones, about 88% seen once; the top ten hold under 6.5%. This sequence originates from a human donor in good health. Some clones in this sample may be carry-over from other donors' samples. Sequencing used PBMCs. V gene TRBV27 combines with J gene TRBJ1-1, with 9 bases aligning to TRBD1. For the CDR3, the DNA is TGTGCCAGCAGGACAGGGGGTTCGCCTGAAGCTTTCTTT. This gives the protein CASRTGGSPEAFF.